These 25 T cell receptor beta chains were sequenced from one sample in a study of STAT5B mutations in CD4+ large granular lymphocyte leukemia (dated by TCRdb to 2022 to 2024). The library was prepared using the immunoSEQ multiplex PCR assay. TCRdb's version of the immuneACCESS table is confined to in-frame rearrangements and falls short of the full clone set. An unresolved V gene accounts for under half of the shortfall where checked; the remainder is of unknown origin. This sample gives about 32,000 clones in total; around three quarters of them show up just once. The ten largest clones capture 1.5% to 2% of the sample. The specimen was CD4+ T cells from blood buffy coats. The receptors were sampled from a human donor in good health.

V usage is TRBV6-5 and J usage is TRBJ1-2, with TRBD1 matching over 9 bases. This CDR3 has 13 amino acids. The germline V gene has CDR1 MNHEY and CDR2 SVGAGI. V trimming: 5 bases; J trimming: 5 bases; junction bases outside the gene matches: 3. CDR3 sequence: CASSPGTGYGYTF. The CDR3 DNA follows: TGTGCCAGCAGTCCCGGGACAGGGTATGGCTACACCTTC.

The V and J genes are TRBV18 and TRBJ1-1; TRBD1 might be the D (5 bases). This CDR3 comprises 16 residues. Trimming pared 2 bases from V and 1 base from J, leaving 14 bases between. The V gene's germline CDR1 is KGHSH and CDR2 LQKENI. The CDR3 coding sequence is TGTGCCAGCTCACCATCGGGGGGGAGGGGGAACACTGAAGCTTTCTTT. This codes for CASSPSGGRGNTEAFF.

The chain couples TRBV7-8 to TRBJ2-1; D ambiguous. CDR3 length: 13 amino acids. Germline-derived CDR1 and CDR2 are SGHVS and FQNEAQ. Trimming stripped 2 bases from V and 9 bases from J, with 11 bases between. CDR3 sequence: CASSLPQTSEQFF. The CDR3 coding sequence is TGTGCCAGCAGCTTACCCCAGACTTCTGAGCAGTTCTTC. The complete variable domain, with remaining parts taken from reference TRBV7-8 and TRBJ2-1, reads GAGVSQSPRYKVAKRGQDVALRCDPISGHVSLFWYQQALGQGPEFLTYFQNEAQLDKSGLPSDRFFAERPEGSVSTLKIQRTQQEDSAVYLCASSLPQTSEQFFGPGTRLTVL.

This clone was seen a handful of times. The V call is TRBV19, the J call TRBJ2-7; D gene unclear. Trimming shortened V by 7 bases and J by 1 base, and 14 bases separated the two germline ends. CDR3 length equals 14 residues. Germline V gives CDR1 LNHDA, CDR2 SQIVND (reference sequence). The CDR3 here is CASTNPGRSYEQYF. The CDR3 nucleotides are TGTGCCAGTACCAACCCCGGACGGTCCTACGAGCAGTACTTC.

This chain joins TRBV7-2 and TRBJ2-4, with D hard to call. V lost 5 bases and J 0 bases, leaving 8 bases between the germline ends. The germline gives CDR1 SGHTA, CDR2 FQGNSA. The CDR3 totals 14 residues. CDR3 protein: CASSVLLAKNIQYF. CDR3 nucleotide sequence: TGTGCCAGCAGCGTACTCTTAGCCAAAAACATTCAGTACTTC.

The chain couples TRBV6-5 to TRBJ2-3; maybe TRBD2 (7 bases). With 2 bases removed from V and 3 bases from J, the gap between germline ends came to 15 bases. The CDR3 has 16 amino acids. Germline values: CDR1 MNHEY, CDR2 SVGAGI. The CDR3 DNA is TGTGCCAGCAGTTACGGGTCGGGGGGCCGAACAGATACGCAGTATTTT. It codes for CASSYGSGGRTDTQYF.

This chain links TRBV5-6 with TRBJ1-4; D ambiguous. Germline-derived CDR1 and CDR2 are SGHDT and YYEEEE. Trimming left V 0 bases short and J 0 bases short, with 18 bases between. This CDR3 has 19 residues. CDR3 in amino acids: CASSLGPGPPLTTNEKLFF. For the CDR3, the DNA is TGTGCCAGCAGCTTGGGTCCCGGCCCTCCCCTCACAACTAATGAAAAACTGTTTTTT.

The V call is TRBV5-5, the J call TRBJ2-4; D is unresolved. This CDR3 region has 13 residues. V gave up 0 bases and J gave up 6 bases, with 7 bases separating them. Germline CDR1 reads SGHKS; CDR2 reads YYEKEE (reference sequence). DNA for the CDR3: TGTGCCAGCAGCTTGGAAGACTTAAACATTCAGTACTTC. It translates to CASSLEDLNIQYF.

The table lists this clone with a count of one. The CDR3 DNA follows: TGTGCCAGCAGTGAAACAGGGGGGGTGGCCCAGTACTTC. Encoded protein: CASSETGGVAQYF. V usage is TRBV6-1 and J usage is TRBJ2-5; tentative D call: TRBD1 (8 bases). V lost 2 bases and J lost 9, with 13 bases in between. The CDR3 is made up of 13 amino acids. Per the germline V gene, CDR1 is MNHNS and CDR2 is SASEGT.

This chain uses TRBV7-8 with TRBJ1-2; the D gene is possibly TRBD1 (5 bases). V gave up 1 base and J gave up 2 bases, with 11 bases separating them. Germline CDR1 reads SGHVS; CDR2 reads FQNEAQ. This CDR3 is 15 amino acids long. CDR3 residues: CASSLGDRGNYGYTF. CDR3 nucleotide sequence: TGTGCCAGCAGCTTAGGTGACAGAGGGAACTATGGCTACACCTTC. The entire variable domain, with the rest obtained from reference TRBV7-8 and TRBJ1-2, is as follows: GAGVSQSPRYKVAKRGQDVALRCDPISGHVSLFWYQQALGQGPEFLTYFQNEAQLDKSGLPSDRFFAERPEGSVSTLKIQRTQQEDSAVYLCASSLGDRGNYGYTFGSGTRLTVV.

V is TRBV6-6 and J is TRBJ1-2; D is unclear. The germline V and J ends were trimmed by 0 bases and 8 bases, with 4 bases remaining between them. Germline lookup yields CDR1 MNHNY and CDR2 SVGAGI (reference sequence). This CDR3 has 11 residues. CDR3 residues: CASSYSMGYTF. CDR3 DNA: TGTGCCAGCAGTTACTCGATGGGCTACACCTTC.

V is TRBV7-8 and J is TRBJ1-6; D uncertain. The V gene's germline CDR1 is SGHVS and CDR2 FQNEAQ. The CDR3 loop spans 14 amino acids. Trimming removed 5 bases from V and 4 bases from J, with 9 bases in between. The CDR3 reads CASSAGTYNSPLHF. In DNA form, the CDR3 reads TGTGCCAGCAGCGCCGGCACTTATAATTCACCCCTCCACTTT.

This clone was seen only a few times. The J gene is TRBJ1-5, the V gene TRBV23-1; D call uncertain. TRBV23-1 is flagged as an ORF with uncertain function. V was clipped by 3 bases and J by 2 bases, with 14 bases between them. CDR3 length: 16 amino acids. The CDR3 sequence: CASSHSLGECNQPQHF. DNA for the CDR3: TGCGCCAGCAGTCACTCCCTTGGTGAATGCAATCAGCCCCAGCATTTT.

The chain links TRBV11-3 to TRBJ1-1; D not resolved. Germline CDR1 reads SGHNT; CDR2 reads YENEEA. V was shortened by 5 bases and J by 0 bases, with 7 bases between the two germline ends. This CDR3 is 13 amino acids long. CDR3 amino acids: CASSATVNTEAFF. In DNA, the CDR3 is TGTGCCAGCAGCGCCACAGTGAACACTGAAGCTTTCTTT. The full variable domain, with the rest looked up from reference TRBV11-3 and TRBJ1-1, is EAGVVQSPRYKIIEKKQPVAFWCNPISGHNTLYWYLQNLGQGPELLIRYENEEAVDDSQLPKDRFSAERLKGVDSTLKIQPAELGDSAVYLCASSATVNTEAFFGQGTRLTVV.

V and J are TRBV7-8 and TRBJ2-3; D may be TRBD2 (5 bases). The length of the CDR3 is 14 residues. Germline-derived CDR1 and CDR2 are SGHVS and FQNEAQ. Trimming removed 4 bases at V and 5 bases at J, with 13 bases between. The CDR3 DNA sequence: TGTGCCAGCAGCTCCTGGGCCGGAGGAGATACGCAGTATTTT. As protein: CASSSWAGGDTQYF.

This clone turned up a few times. The V gene is TRBV6-5, the J gene TRBJ2-7; D ambiguous. In germline, CDR1 is MNHEY, CDR2 SVGAGI. V gave up 6 bases and J gave up 9 bases, with 15 bases separating them. The CDR3 runs 12 residues. The CDR3 nucleotides are TGTGCCAGCAGCCACCAACTGTTGACGCAGTACTTC. It encodes CASSHQLLTQYF.

The chain recombines TRBV7-2 with TRBJ2-5; no firm D call. Germline lookup yields CDR1 SGHTA and CDR2 FQGNSA. V shed 3 bases and J shed 3 bases, with 8 bases lying between them. The CDR3 loop spans 13 amino acids. CDR3 in amino acids: CASSFRVKETQYF. DNA for the CDR3: TGTGCCAGCAGCTTTCGGGTAAAAGAGACCCAGTACTTC. The full variable domain, rest sourced from reference TRBV7-2 and TRBJ2-5, is GAGVSQSPSNKVTEKGKDVELRCDPISGHTALYWYRQSLGQGLEFLIYFQGNSAPDKSGLPSDRFSAERTGGSVSTLTIQRTQQEDSAVYLCASSFRVKETQYFGPGTRLLVL.

This chain connects TRBV5-4 to TRBJ1-1; D is unresolved. The CDR3 sequence is 13 residues long. Germline assignment: CDR1 SGHNT and CDR2 YYREEE (reference sequence). V was clipped by 1 base and J by 10 bases, with 14 bases between them. The CDR3 coding sequence is TGTGCCAGCAGCTTGATGGCGGCGGAGGGAGCTTTCTTT. Its protein product is CASSLMAAEGAFF. The complete variable domain, with remaining parts taken from reference TRBV5-4 and TRBJ1-1, reads ETGVTQSPTHLIKTRGQQVTLRCSSQSGHNTVSWYQQALGQGPQFIFQYYREEENGRGNFPPRFSGLQFPNYSSELNVNALELDDSALYLCASSLMAAEGAFFGQGTRLTVV.

In its sample, this clone was seen a few times. The chain links TRBV30 to TRBJ1-5; D gene ambiguous. V lost 0 bases, J lost 11 bases, and 14 bases lay in between. The CDR3 length is 13 residues. CDR1 GTSNPN and CDR2 SVGIG come from the germline V gene (reference sequence). This chain's CDR3 is CAWSVSFGGAQHF. CDR3 bases: TGTGCCTGGAGTGTTAGTTTCGGCGGGGCCCAGCATTTT.

The rearrangement uses TRBV5-1 and TRBJ2-2; 7 bases map to TRBD2. CDR3 length: 14 residues. The germline gives CDR1 SGHRS, CDR2 YFSETQ. The trim removed 2 bases at V and 3 bases at J, leaving 1 base unmatched. As DNA, the CDR3 is TGCGCCAGCAGCTTAACTAGCGACACCGGGGAGCTGTTTTTT. Protein: CASSLTSDTGELFF.

The J gene is TRBJ1-4, the V gene TRBV5-1, with 7 bases fitting TRBD1. The CDR3 totals 16 residues. CDR1 SGHRS and CDR2 YFSETQ come from the germline V gene. Trimming cost V 3 bases and J 6 bases; bases outside gene matches: 11. The CDR3 nucleotides are TGCGCCAGCAGCTCAGACAGGGTAACGCCTGATGAAAAACTGTTTTTT. It is translated as CASSSDRVTPDEKLFF.

The chain is built from TRBV19 and TRBJ2-2; 7 positions match TRBD1. V shed 6 bases, J shed 1 base, and the junction held 5 bases outside the gene matches. From germline, CDR1 is LNHDA and CDR2 SQIVND (reference sequence). CDR3 length: 15 amino acids. The CDR3 DNA sequence: TGTGCCAGTAGAAATCCAGGGGGGAACACCGGGGAGCTGTTTTTT. Translating gives CASRNPGGNTGELFF.

The chain uses TRBV10-3 and TRBJ1-3; D is undetermined. The CDR3 length is 13 residues. The germline V gene encodes CDR1 ENHRY and CDR2 SYGVKD. V lost 10 bases and J lost 0, with 10 bases in between. CDR3 nucleotide sequence: TGTGCCACGGGCGGGAGCTCTGGAAACACCATATATTTT. Encoded protein: CATGGSSGNTIYF.

The V and J genes are TRBV9 and TRBJ1-5; D ambiguous. Germline CDR1 reads SGDLS; CDR2 reads YYNGEE. V was trimmed by 4 bases and J by 5 bases, leaving 16 bases between them. The CDR3 loop spans 15 amino acids. CDR3 nucleotides: TGTGCCAGCAGCCCAACCCCCGGGCGGGATCAGCCCCAGCATTTT. Its protein product is CASSPTPGRDQPQHF.

This chain links TRBV9 with TRBJ2-2; D gene ambiguous. The CDR3 contains 14 residues. Germline V CDR1 and CDR2: SGDLS, YYNGEE. The ends were cut back, 2 bases at V and 1 base at J, with 6 bases in the middle. This CDR3 is CASSVGVNTGELFF. The CDR3 DNA is TGTGCCAGCAGCGTTGGAGTGAACACCGGGGAGCTGTTTTTT.